The 30 T cell receptor beta chains listed next were all sequenced from one sample in a study of T cell responses to AZD1222 COVID-19 vaccine. Here immunoSEQ multiplex PCR was the method, and the copy in TCRdb shows in-frame clones only, minus some. The table has about 180,000 clones, roughly nine tenths seen once. Sequenced material: peripheral blood, taken on day 0 of AZD1222 vaccination. Source of these receptors: an adult in good health.

The chain joins TRBV6-5 to TRBJ2-5, with 11 bases that match TRBD2. Germline CDR1 and CDR2: MNHEY and SVGAGI. The CDR3 loop spans 14 amino acids. J lost 9 bases, V lost 2 bases, and 5 bases had no gene match. The CDR3 DNA follows: TGTGCCAGCAGTTACGTTAGCGGGGGGGCCGCCCAGTACTTC. It codes for CASSYVSGGAAQYF.

The gene calls are TRBV4-1 and TRBJ1-6; 7 nucleotides align to TRBD1. J lost 5 bases, V lost 1 base, and 8 bases had no gene match. This CDR3 has 17 amino acids. Germline values: CDR1 MGHRA, CDR2 YSYEKL. The CDR3 bases are TGCGCCAGCAGCCAAGTAGGAGGGGGCGCGGATAATTCACCCCTCCACTTT. It encodes CASSQVGGGADNSPLHF.

This clone was seen just once. The V and J genes are TRBV13 and TRBJ2-1; 8 positions match TRBD2. CDR1 is PRHDT and CDR2 is FYEKMQ in the germline V gene (reference sequence). Losses at the gene ends were 0 bases for V and 13 bases for J; bases not matched to a gene: 8. This CDR3 is 14 amino acids long. The CDR3 coding sequence is TGTGCCAGCAGCTTAGGCCCCACGACTAGCGTTCAGTTCTTC. Translating gives CASSLGPTTSVQFF.

The count of this clone is one. The rearrangement uses TRBV11-3 and TRBJ2-1; D gene uncertain. Germline V gene lookup returns CDR1 SGHNT and CDR2 YENEEA. The CDR3 consists of 15 residues. V was trimmed by 3 bases and J by 1 base, leaving 10 bases between them. CDR3 amino acids: CASSLGMGSYNEQFF. In DNA, the CDR3 is TGTGCCAGCAGCTTGGGGATGGGGTCCTACAATGAGCAGTTCTTC. Full variable domain (outside the CDR3, taken from reference TRBV11-3 and TRBJ2-1): EAGVVQSPRYKIIEKKQPVAFWCNPISGHNTLYWYLQNLGQGPELLIRYENEEAVDDSQLPKDRFSAERLKGVDSTLKIQPAELGDSAVYLCASSLGMGSYNEQFFGPGTRLTVL.

This clone has just a few counts. The chain links TRBV4-1 to TRBJ2-2, with unresolved D. The CDR3 loop spans 15 amino acids. V dropped 3 bases and J dropped 5 bases, with 13 bases sitting between them. Germline lookup yields CDR1 MGHRA and CDR2 YSYEKL. The CDR3 loop reads CASSHTSRETGELFF. DNA of the CDR3: TGCGCCAGCAGCCACACAAGTCGTGAAACCGGGGAGCTGTTTTTT.

The chain couples TRBV4-2 to TRBJ2-1, with 12 bases identical to TRBD2. Unmatched junction bases numbered 18, after V lost 4 bases and J lost 8 bases. The germline CDR1 and CDR2 sequences are LGHNA and YNFKEQ. CDR3 length equals 19 residues. CDR3 region: CASSPKTSGGPPGGYEQFF. The CDR3 region has the DNA TGTGCCAGCAGCCCTAAGACTAGCGGGGGCCCGCCTGGTGGATATGAGCAGTTCTTC.

The chain joins TRBV9 to TRBJ2-1; D may be TRBD1 (5 bases). Trimming shortened V by 2 bases and J by 4 bases, and 7 bases separated the two germline ends. CDR1 and CDR2 (germline): SGDLS, YYNGEE. This CDR3 is 13 amino acids long. CDR3 sequence reads: CASSVSGYNEQFF. CDR3 bases: TGTGCCAGCAGCGTCTCAGGGTACAATGAGCAGTTCTTC.

This chain uses TRBV6-5 with TRBJ2-7, with TRBD1 identical over 7 bases. Germline loops: CDR1 MNHEY, CDR2 SVGAGI. The ends lost 2 bases at V and 3 bases at J; junction bases unmatched: 4. This CDR3 region has 14 residues. CDR3 amino acids: CASSYVPGGYEQYF. As DNA, the CDR3 is TGTGCCAGCAGTTACGTTCCAGGGGGCTACGAGCAGTACTTC.

The chain recombines TRBV9 with TRBJ1-3; D ambiguous. The germline CDR1 and CDR2 sequences are SGDLS and YYNGEE. The CDR3 runs 10 residues. Between the trimmed V and J ends, which lost 3 bases and 5 bases, there was a span of 0 bases. The CDR3 reads CASSGNTIYF. The CDR3 coding sequence is TGTGCCAGCAGCGGAAACACCATATATTTT.

The chain combines TRBV25-1 with TRBJ2-3; D ambiguous. The CDR3 sequence is 12 residues long. The germline CDR1 and CDR2 sequences are MGHDK and SYGVNS. V gave up 0 bases and J gave up 4 bases, with 2 bases separating them. CDR3 DNA sequence: TGTGCCAGCAGTGAATACCCAGATACGCAGTATTTT. Protein: CASSEYPDTQYF.

V and J are TRBV2 and TRBJ1-6, with D hard to call. Trimming took off 3 bases at V and 0 bases at J, with 9 bases between the two ends. Germline V gene lookup returns CDR1 SNHLY and CDR2 FYNNEI. CDR3 length: 16 amino acids. DNA for the CDR3: TGTGCCAGCAGTGACCAACAGAGCTCCTATAATTCACCCCTCCACTTT. This gives the protein CASSDQQSSYNSPLHF.

The rearrangement joins TRBV7-9 to TRBJ1-2; 12 nucleotides align to TRBD1. Germline loops: CDR1 SEHNR, CDR2 FQNEAQ (reference sequence). This CDR3 comprises 19 residues. V dropped 2 bases and J dropped 4; count of bases not matched to a gene: 14. The CDR3 DNA follows: TGTGCCAGCAGCTTAACAAACTACGGTGGGACAGGGGGCCGCTATGGCTACACCTTC. The encoded protein is CASSLTNYGGTGGRYGYTF. The full variable domain, completed using reference TRBV7-9 and TRBJ1-2, is DTGVSQNPRHKITKRGQNVTFRCDPISEHNRLYWYRQTLGQGPEFLTYFQNEAQLEKSRLLSDRFSAERPKGSFSTLEIQRTEQGDSAMYLCASSLTNYGGTGGRYGYTFGSGTRLTVV.

This CDR3 reads CASSIADFGVLTEAFF. CDR3 bases: TGTGCCAGTAGTATAGCCGACTTCGGGGTTTTGACTGAAGCTTTCTTT. The gene calls are TRBV19 and TRBJ1-1; no clear D. This CDR3 is built from 16 residues. Germline CDR1 is LNHDA and CDR2 is SQIVND (reference sequence). Trimming took 1 base from V and 5 from J, leaving 17 bases between them.

The chain recombines TRBV4-2 with TRBJ2-5, with 9 bases aligning to TRBD2. Trimming removed 0 bases from V and 8 bases from J; junction bases left unmatched: 10. Germline V gene lookup returns CDR1 LGHNA and CDR2 YNFKEQ. The CDR3 is 16 residues long. The CDR3 DNA sequence: TGTGCCAGCAGCCAAGATGTGAGGGCGGGGGGGCTTACCCAGTACTTC. Its protein product is CASSQDVRAGGLTQYF.

This clone was detected only once. The chain recombines TRBV21-1 with TRBJ2-1; the D call TRBD1 from the table was never checked on the DNA. TRBV21-1 is a known pseudogene. CDR3 length equals 15 residues. The CDR3 DNA is TGTGCCAGCAGCACCCCGGACAGGTTTGGCAATGAGCAGTTCTTC. Protein: CASSTPDRFGNEQFF.

J is TRBJ2-7 and V is TRBV18; tentative D call: TRBD1 (6 bases). This CDR3 is 13 amino acids long. With 3 bases removed from V and 7 bases from J, the gap between germline ends came to 13 bases. Germline V lookup: CDR1 KGHSH, CDR2 LQKENI. CDR3 DNA sequence: TGTGCCAGCTCACCTAGGACAGTTGGAGAGCAGTACGTC. It yields the protein CASSPRTVGEQYV.

The genes are TRBV6-4 and TRBJ2-7; TRBD1 is a possible D gene (5 bases). CDR1 and CDR2 from the germline V gene are MRHNA and SNTAGT. Trimming left V 5 bases short and J 6 bases short, with 8 bases between. The length of the CDR3 is 11 residues. The CDR3 sequence is CASSRGFEQYV. CDR3 nucleotide sequence: TGTGCCAGCAGTAGGGGATTCGAGCAGTACGTC.

The V gene is TRBV6-5, the J gene TRBJ2-7; 11 positions match TRBD1. This CDR3 spans 13 amino acids. The ends lost 10 bases at V and 2 bases at J; junction bases unmatched: 4. CDR1 and CDR2 (germline): MNHEY, SVGAGI. The CDR3 loop is CATGDRGTYEQYF. The CDR3 DNA is TGTGCCACCGGGGACAGGGGGACCTACGAGCAGTACTTC.

The chain has TRBV14 and TRBJ2-7, with D tentatively TRBD2 (5 bases). From germline, CDR1 is SGHDN and CDR2 FVKESK. V was pared by 1 base and J by 0 bases, with 19 bases between. CDR3 length: 18 residues. The CDR3 DNA is TGTGCCAGCAGCCAAGTGTTTCTACGAGGGCGTCGCTCCTACGAGCAGTACTTC. It codes for CASSQVFLRGRRSYEQYF.

The chain is built from TRBV6-2 or TRBV6-3 and TRBJ2-3; D may correspond to TRBD1 or TRBD2 (5 bases each). The CDR3 spans 15 residues. V was shortened by 5 bases and J by 0 bases, with 12 bases between the two germline ends. Germline V CDR1 and CDR2: MNHEY, SVGEGT. The CDR3 DNA follows: TGTGCCAGCAGTCACCGGGACGGTAGCACAGATACGCAGTATTTT. This sequence encodes CASSHRDGSTDTQYF.

CDR3 region: CASSLRRGALRSYNEQFF. The CDR3 coding sequence is TGTGCCAGTAGTCTGCGAAGGGGGGCTTTGAGGTCCTACAATGAGCAGTTCTTC. The rearrangement links TRBV19 to TRBJ2-1; D could derive from TRBD1 or TRBD2 (6 bases each). V was shortened by 5 bases and J by 1 base, with 21 bases between the two germline ends. The germline V gene encodes CDR1 LNHDA and CDR2 SQIVND (reference sequence). This CDR3 spans 18 amino acids.

The CDR3 DNA follows: TGTGCCAGCAGCGCCGGGTTCGGGTCCTATGGCTACACCTTC. Amino acids: CASSAGFGSYGYTF. The chain links TRBV6-5 to TRBJ1-2; no definite D call. This CDR3 is 14 amino acids long. Germline CDR1 and CDR2: MNHEY and SVGAGI. The ends were cut back, 6 bases at V and 4 bases at J, with 15 bases in the middle.

The CDR3 is CASSVRQRQETQYF. The CDR3 nucleotides are TGTGCCAGCAGTGTAAGACAGCGCCAAGAGACCCAGTACTTC. This chain connects TRBV6-2 or TRBV6-3 to TRBJ2-5; a weak D match, TRBD1 (5 bases). The ends were cut back, 5 bases at V and 1 base at J, with 11 bases in the middle. The CDR3 has 14 residues. Per the germline V gene, CDR1 is MNHEY and CDR2 is SVGEGT.

The chain links TRBV7-2 to TRBJ2-5, with TRBD2 identical over 14 bases. CDR1 and CDR2 (germline): SGHTA, FQGNSA. Trimming removed 4 bases from V and 7 bases from J; junction bases left unmatched: 8. The CDR3 is 16 residues long. The CDR3 nucleotides read TGTGCCAGCAGCTATAGGACTAGCGGGGGGTTTGGGACCCAGTACTTC. This codes for CASSYRTSGGFGTQYF.

This chain uses TRBV4-2 with TRBJ1-4, with 7 positions matching TRBD1. After removal of 0 bases from V and 9 bases from J, the junction contained 4 bases not matched to a gene. CDR3 length: 14 residues. CDR1 LGHNA and CDR2 YNFKEQ come from the germline V gene. As DNA, the CDR3 is TGTGCCAGCAGCCAAGATCGGGGACAGAAAAAACTGTTTTTT. Its protein product is CASSQDRGQKKLFF.

The chain couples TRBV14 to TRBJ2-7; unclear D gene. CDR1 SGHDN and CDR2 FVKESK come from the germline V gene. V shed 0 bases and J shed 7 bases, with 13 bases lying between them. The CDR3 sequence is 14 residues long. The CDR3 DNA sequence: TGTGCCAGCAGCCAAGAGGTCAGGTTAAGAGAGCAGTACTTC. Protein sequence: CASSQEVRLREQYF.

The rearrangement links TRBV27 to TRBJ2-7; perhaps TRBD1 as D (6 bases). Germline CDR1 is MNHEY and CDR2 is SMNVEV (reference sequence). The CDR3 contains 14 residues. Trimming shortened V by 3 bases and J by 2 bases, and 11 bases separated the two germline ends. DNA for the CDR3: TGTGCCAGCAGTTTGACAGGATACACCTACGAGCAGTACTTC. Translated, it gives CASSLTGYTYEQYF.

V gene TRBV19 combines with J gene TRBJ1-1; D is undetermined. Germline-derived CDR1 and CDR2 are LNHDA and SQIVND (reference sequence). This CDR3 has 13 amino acids. V lost 3 bases, J lost 1 base, and 6 bases lay in between. CDR3 DNA sequence: TGTGCCAGTAGTATTACAGCGAACACTGAAGCTTTCTTT. It encodes CASSITANTEAFF.

This clone was seen more than once but under ten times. The V call is TRBV14, the J call TRBJ1-3, with no clear D. V dropped 2 bases and J dropped 5 bases, with 7 bases sitting between them. CDR1 is SGHDN and CDR2 is FVKESK in the germline V gene. The CDR3 is 13 residues long. DNA for the CDR3: TGTGCCAGCAGCCAAATCGGTCGAAACACCATATATTTT. This encodes CASSQIGRNTIYF.

This clone was seen a few times. The chain joins TRBV5-5 to TRBJ1-1, with no clear D. This CDR3 region has 15 residues. Trimming removed 0 bases from V and 1 base from J, with 10 bases in between. Germline loops: CDR1 SGHKS, CDR2 YYEKEE (reference sequence). The CDR3 coding sequence is TGTGCCAGCAGCTTGGATTGGGATAGGAACACTGAAGCTTTCTTT. As protein: CASSLDWDRNTEAFF.